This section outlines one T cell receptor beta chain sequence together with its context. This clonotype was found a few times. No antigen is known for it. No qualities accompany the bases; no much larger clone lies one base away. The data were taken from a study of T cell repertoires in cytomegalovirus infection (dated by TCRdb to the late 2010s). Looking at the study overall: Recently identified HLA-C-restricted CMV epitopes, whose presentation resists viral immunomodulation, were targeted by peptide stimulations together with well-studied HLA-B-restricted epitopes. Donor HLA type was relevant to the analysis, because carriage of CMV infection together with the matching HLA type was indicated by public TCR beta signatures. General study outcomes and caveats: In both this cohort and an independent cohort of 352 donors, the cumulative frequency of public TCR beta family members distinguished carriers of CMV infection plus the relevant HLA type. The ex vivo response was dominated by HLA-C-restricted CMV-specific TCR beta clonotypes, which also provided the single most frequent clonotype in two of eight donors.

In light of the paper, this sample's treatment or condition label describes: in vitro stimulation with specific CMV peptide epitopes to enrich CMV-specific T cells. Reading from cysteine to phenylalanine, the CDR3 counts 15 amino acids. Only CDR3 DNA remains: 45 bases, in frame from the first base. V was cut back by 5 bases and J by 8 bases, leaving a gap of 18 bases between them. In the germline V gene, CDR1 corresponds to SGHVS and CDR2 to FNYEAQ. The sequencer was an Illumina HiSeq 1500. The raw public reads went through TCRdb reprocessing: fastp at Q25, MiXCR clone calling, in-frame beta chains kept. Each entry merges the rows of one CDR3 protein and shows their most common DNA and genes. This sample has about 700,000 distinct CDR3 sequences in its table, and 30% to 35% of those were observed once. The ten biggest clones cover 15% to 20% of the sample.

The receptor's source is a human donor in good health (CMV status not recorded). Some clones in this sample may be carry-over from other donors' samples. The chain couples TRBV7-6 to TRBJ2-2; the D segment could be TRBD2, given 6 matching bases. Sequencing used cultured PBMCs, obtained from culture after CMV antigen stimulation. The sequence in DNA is TGTGCCAGCAGCCCGAGAGTAGCGGAGGGGGGGGAGCTGTTTTTT. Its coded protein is CASSPRVAEGGELFF.